Reported below is one TCR beta chain. Its antigen is not known. The data derive from a study of early T cells in non-severe SARS-CoV-2 infection. Turning to the study itself: Alpha and beta chains were unpaired, from unsorted whole-blood bulk RNA.

This CDR3 has 12 residues. Germline CDR1 reads WSHSY; CDR2 reads SAAADI. The V end lost 4 bases, the J end lost 7 bases, and 8 bases lay between the germline ends. Study-wide findings and caveats: Anti-spike CD8 responses were favored in VDJdb matching, and private and CD4 specificities were missed.

Attachment of unique molecular identifiers was made to individual cDNA molecules. MiXCR, applied by TCRdb to the 5' RACE reads, yields one record per CDR3 protein. The data hold over 60,000 distinct CDR3 sequences, with under 15% observed a single time. The J gene is TRBJ1-5, the V gene TRBV10-2; no definite D call. Specimen: whole blood, collected at baseline. This TCR came from an adult who was a healthcare worker with PCR-confirmed SARS-CoV-2 infection or an uninfected control (not recorded which). This CDR3 is CASSADIQPQHF. The DNA for the CDR3 is TGCGCCAGCAGTGCCGATATCCAGCCCCAGCATTTT.